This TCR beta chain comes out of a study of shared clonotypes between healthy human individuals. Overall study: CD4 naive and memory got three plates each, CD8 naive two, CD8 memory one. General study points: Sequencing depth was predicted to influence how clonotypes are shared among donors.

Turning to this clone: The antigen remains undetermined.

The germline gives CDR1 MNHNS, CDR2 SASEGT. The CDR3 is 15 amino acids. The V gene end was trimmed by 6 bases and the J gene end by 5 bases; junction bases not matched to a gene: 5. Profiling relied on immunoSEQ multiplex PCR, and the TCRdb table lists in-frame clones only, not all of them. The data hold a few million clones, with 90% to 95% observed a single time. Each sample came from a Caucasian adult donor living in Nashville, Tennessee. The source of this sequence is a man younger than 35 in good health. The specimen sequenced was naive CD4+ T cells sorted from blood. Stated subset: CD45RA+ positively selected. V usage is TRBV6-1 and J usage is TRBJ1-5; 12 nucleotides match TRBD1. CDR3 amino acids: CASSPGQGAYQPQHF. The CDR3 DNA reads TGTGCCAGCAGCCCGGGACAGGGGGCATATCAGCCCCAGCATTTT.